This T cell receptor beta chain was documented in a study of shared clonotypes between healthy human individuals. Germline CDR1 reads SGHDT; CDR2 reads YYEEEE. The CDR3 is 18 residues long. After removal of 0 bases from V and 5 bases from J, the junction contained 9 bases not matched to a gene. Generated by immunoSEQ multiplex PCR, the TCRdb table keeps only in-frame clones and is missing some. The sample yields approximately 600,000 clones, 85% to 95% seen once. The naive CD8 subset, CD45RO-negative cells positively selected for CCR7, excluded terminally differentiated effector memory CD45RA+ cells.

The rearrangement joins TRBV5-6 to TRBJ2-3; 13 bases agree with TRBD2. Sequencing was carried out using naive CD8+ T cells sorted from blood. The source is a woman between 25 and 40 years old in good health. The CDR3 DNA follows: TGTGCCAGCAGCTTGGGACTAGCGGGAGGAAGGATGGGAGATACGCAGTATTTT. Protein product: CASSLGLAGGRMGDTQYF. The variable domain in full, with the rest retrieved from reference TRBV5-6 and TRBJ2-3, is DAGVTQSPTHLIKTRGQQVTLRCSPKSGHDTVSWYQQALGQGPQFIFQYYEEEERQRGNFPDRFSGHQFPNYSSELNVNALLLGDSALYLCASSLGLAGGRMGDTQYFGPGTRLTVL.